The 30 T cell receptor beta chains reported below all come from one sample, sequenced in a study of blood T cell repertoires in COVID-19. Produced via immunoSEQ multiplex PCR; TCRdb's table is partial and in-frame only. Found here are approximately 300,000 clones, 86% of them singletons; the top ten hold approximately 2.4%. Specimen: PBMCs or T cells enriched from blood (not recorded which). The receptors originated from a woman aged 18 to 35 who had recovered from COVID-19.

The chain employs TRBV20-1 and TRBJ1-1; no reliable D call. Germline CDR1 and CDR2: DFQATT and SNEGSKA (reference sequence). The CDR3 loop spans 10 amino acids. V lost 5 bases and J 3 bases, leaving 4 bases between the germline ends. The CDR3 DNA follows: TGCAGTGCTCCTGACACTGAAGCTTTCTTT. Residues: CSAPDTEAFF.

The chain recombines TRBV5-1 with TRBJ2-3; 10 nucleotides line up with TRBD1. Per germline, CDR1 SGHRS and CDR2 YFSETQ. This CDR3 spans 17 amino acids. The ends lost 0 bases at V and 3 bases at J; junction bases unmatched: 7. DNA of the CDR3: TGCGCCAGCAGCTTGGCCATCGGGACAGGGGTTACAGATACGCAGTATTTT. This sequence encodes CASSLAIGTGVTDTQYF.

V usage is TRBV7-6 and J usage is TRBJ2-7; 12 bases align to TRBD2. This CDR3 contains 14 residues. The V gene's germline CDR1 is SGHVS and CDR2 FNYEAQ. Trimming cost V 5 bases and J 6 bases; bases outside gene matches: 5. This CDR3 is CASSQTSGGFEQYF. The CDR3 nucleotides are TGTGCCAGCAGCCAGACTAGCGGGGGATTCGAGCAGTACTTC.

The rearrangement uses TRBV30 and TRBJ2-1; TRBD2 matches 8 bases. This CDR3 spans 13 amino acids. V was clipped by 4 bases and J by 5 bases; unmatched bases: 4. Germline CDR1 is GTSNPN and CDR2 is SVGIG (reference sequence). The CDR3 loop is CAWNYGGDNEQFF. The CDR3 region has the DNA TGTGCCTGGAATTACGGGGGGGACAATGAGCAGTTCTTC.

The chain joins TRBV9 to TRBJ2-5; 10 nucleotides align to TRBD2. V gave up 0 bases and J gave up 5 bases; unmatched junction bases: 7. The CDR3 length is 16 residues. Germline CDR1 and CDR2: SGDLS and YYNGEE. The CDR3 DNA sequence: TGTGCCAGCAGCGTAGGAATAGCGGGAGGTTTGGAGACCCAGTACTTC. Protein product: CASSVGIAGGLETQYF.

V usage is TRBV20-1 and J usage is TRBJ1-1; no definite D call. This CDR3 region has 11 residues. Germline assignment: CDR1 DFQATT and CDR2 SNEGSKA (reference sequence). Trimming left V 2 bases short and J 9 bases short, with 10 bases between. Here the CDR3 DNA reads TGCAGTGCTAGACTAGGAGGACAAGCTTTCTTT. Translation: CSARLGGQAFF.

The rearrangement links TRBV11-2 to TRBJ2-3; maybe TRBD1 (5 bases). Germline V gene data show CDR1 as SGHAT and CDR2 as FQNNGV. V lost 5 bases and J lost 1, with 10 bases in between. The CDR3 sequence is 14 residues long. The CDR3 nucleotides read TGTGCCAGCAGCAGGACATCAGGCACAGATACGCAGTATTTT. Its translation: CASSRTSGTDTQYF.

V usage is TRBV10-1 and J usage is TRBJ2-1; 9 bases fit TRBD2. Germline V gene sequence: CDR1 WNHNN, CDR2 SYGVQD (reference sequence). After removal of 8 bases from V and 6 bases from J, the junction contained 8 bases not matched to a gene. The CDR3 is made up of 14 amino acids. This CDR3 reads CASQREVGSNEQFF. DNA of the CDR3: TGCGCCAGCCAGCGGGAGGTCGGTTCCAATGAGCAGTTCTTC.

The gene calls are TRBV6-2 or TRBV6-3 and TRBJ1-2, with D possibly being TRBD1 (6 bases). V was cut by 2 bases and J by 2 bases, with 9 bases left in between. The germline V gene encodes CDR1 MNHEY and CDR2 SVGEGT. The CDR3 length is 14 residues. The DNA for the CDR3 is TGTGCCAGCAGTTACAGACAGGTGAACTATGGCTACACCTTC. Protein sequence: CASSYRQVNYGYTF.

V usage is TRBV7-9 and J usage is TRBJ2-5; D ambiguous. This CDR3 contains 11 residues. The germline gives CDR1 SEHNR, CDR2 FQNEAQ (reference sequence). V was clipped by 5 bases and J by 3 bases, with 4 bases between them. CDR3 nucleotides: TGTGCCAGCAGCCCCAAAGAGACCCAGTACTTC. It translates to CASSPKETQYF.

The chain links TRBV24-1 to TRBJ2-2; D unresolved. Germline V gene sequence: CDR1 KGHDR, CDR2 SFDVKD. The CDR3 covers 13 residues. The germline V and J ends were trimmed by 9 bases and 0 bases, with 7 bases remaining between them. CDR3 DNA sequence: TGTGCCACCGCACAGCCGAACACCGGGGAGCTGTTTTTT. Its protein is CATAQPNTGELFF.

The chain has TRBV24-1 and TRBJ2-5, with 9 bases that match TRBD2. Germline CDR1 reads KGHDR; CDR2 reads SFDVKD. This CDR3 spans 18 amino acids. V shed 1 base, J shed 4 bases, and the junction held 12 bases outside the gene matches. The CDR3 spells CATSDFRFGSAGGETQYF. For the CDR3, the DNA is TGTGCCACCAGTGATTTTCGCTTCGGTTCAGCGGGAGGAGAGACCCAGTACTTC.

Only one count was recorded for this clone. The rearrangement joins TRBV10-3 to TRBJ2-2; tentative D call: TRBD1 (5 bases). The ends were cut back, 6 bases at V and 1 base at J, with 6 bases in the middle. The CDR3 contains 13 residues. CDR1 and CDR2 (germline): ENHRY, SYGVKD. CDR3 region: CAISRENTGELFF. The CDR3 coding sequence is TGTGCCATCAGCAGGGAGAACACCGGGGAGCTGTTTTTT.

This clone showed up just once. V is TRBV10-2 and J is TRBJ1-2, with 11 bases lining up with TRBD1. There are 15 residues in the CDR3. The junction had 10 bases not matched to a gene; V was cut back by 6 bases and J by 7 bases. CDR1 WSHSY and CDR2 SAAADI come from the germline V gene. The CDR3 here is CASRQDGQGAGGYTF. In nucleotides, the CDR3 is TGCGCCAGCAGACAAGACGGACAGGGGGCAGGTGGCTACACCTTC.

The V gene is TRBV29-1, the J gene TRBJ2-1; possible D gene TRBD2, 5 bases. Germline CDR1 and CDR2: SQVTM and ANQGSEA. Deletions cut 3 bases from V and 6 bases from J, with 12 bases between. This CDR3 region has 13 residues. The CDR3 reads CSVERQLANEQFF. DNA for the CDR3: TGCAGCGTTGAGCGGCAGCTAGCCAATGAGCAGTTCTTC.

V and J are TRBV7-9 and TRBJ2-5; 7 bases are a match to TRBD1. Germline values: CDR1 SEHNR, CDR2 FQNEAQ (reference sequence). The CDR3 runs 17 residues. V lost 2 bases to trimming and J lost 2 bases; unmatched junction nucleotides: 11. This chain's CDR3 is CASSLWQWGTAQETQYF. As DNA, the CDR3 is TGTGCCAGCAGCTTATGGCAATGGGGGACAGCGCAAGAGACCCAGTACTTC.

Written as DNA, the CDR3 is TGTGCCAGTAGTATAAATTTGGACAGTGCTTCTGGCTACACCTTC. Translated: CASSINLDSASGYTF. The chain uses TRBV19 and TRBJ1-2; D possibly corresponds to TRBD1 (6 bases). Trimming cost V 2 bases and J 7 bases, with 17 bases left between them. The CDR3 has 15 amino acids. Germline V gives CDR1 LNHDA, CDR2 SQIVND (reference sequence).

This chain connects TRBV27 to TRBJ1-2; D possibly corresponds to TRBD1 (6 bases). V lost 1 base and J lost 7, with 16 bases in between. The CDR3 is 15 residues long. CDR1 is MNHEY, CDR2 SMNVEV, per germline (reference sequence). Here the CDR3 DNA reads TGTGCCAGCAGTTTATTAACAACAGGGATCGGTGGCTACACCTTC. Protein sequence: CASSLLTTGIGGYTF.

The chain links TRBV7-9 to TRBJ1-6; 8 bases are a match to TRBD1. This CDR3 comprises 15 residues. Germline V gives CDR1 SEHNR, CDR2 FQNEAQ (reference sequence). V shed 5 bases, J shed 7 bases, and the junction held 7 bases outside the gene matches. CDR3 sequence reads: CASSQTRGRNSPLHF. The CDR3 DNA sequence: TGTGCCAGCAGCCAGACCAGGGGGCGGAATTCACCCCTCCACTTT.

In this sample, this clone turned up a few times. The chain carries TRBV21-1 and TRBJ1-6; the table's D call of TRBD1 was not tested on the DNA. TRBV21-1 is assigned pseudogene status. The CDR3 has 15 residues. The CDR3 protein is CASSKEGGGNSPLHF. DNA of the CDR3: TGTGCCAGCAGCAAAGAAGGGGGCGGAAATTCACCCCTCCACTTT.

Comments on this clone: Compared with germline, one end of the junction differs, possibly owing to a read error. The rearrangement links TRBV2 to TRBJ2-7; tentative D call: TRBD2 (5 bases). Germline CDR1 is SNHLY and CDR2 is FYNNEI. This CDR3 comprises 8 residues. CDR3 in amino acids: CASSRGNF. For the CDR3, the DNA is TGTGCCAGCAGCCGAGGGAACTTC.

The chain carries TRBV30 and TRBJ1-2, with D possibly matching TRBD1 (6 bases). Germline V gives CDR1 GTSNPN, CDR2 SVGIG (reference sequence). The CDR3 loop spans 14 amino acids. Trimming took 4 bases from V and 7 from J, leaving 19 bases between them. This CDR3 is CAWTSGQGSVGYTF. The CDR3, as DNA: TGTGCCTGGACCTCGGGGCAGGGGTCTGTTGGCTACACCTTC.

This CDR3 is CASSPEDRPNYGYTF. CDR3 DNA sequence: TGTGCCAGCTCACCGGAGGATAGACCTAACTATGGCTACACCTTC. The chain uses TRBV18 and TRBJ1-2; D not certain. The CDR3 is 15 amino acids. V lost 3 bases to trimming and J lost 0 bases, with 11 bases between them. The germline gives CDR1 KGHSH, CDR2 LQKENI. Complete variable domain (other parts from reference TRBV18 and TRBJ1-2): NAGVMQNPRHLVRRRGQEARLRCSPMKGHSHVYWYRQLPEEGLKFMVYLQKENIIDESGMPKERFSAEFPKEGPSILRIQQVVRGDSAAYFCASSPEDRPNYGYTFGSGTRLTVV.

The rearrangement joins TRBV6-1 to TRBJ2-4; 7 nucleotides agree with TRBD1. Germline loops: CDR1 MNHNS, CDR2 SASEGT. The V segment lost 3 bases and the J segment 0 bases; nucleotides outside the gene matches: 17. The CDR3 length is 20 residues. As DNA, the CDR3 is TGTGCCAGCAGTGAGAGGGGGCTGCTGCCCATCACACTAGCCAAAAACATTCAGTACTTC. Residues: CASSERGLLPITLAKNIQYF.

The CDR3 region is CASSGTGVHEQFF. As DNA, the CDR3 is TGTGCCAGTAGCGGGACAGGCGTTCACGAGCAGTTCTTC. This chain joins TRBV19 and TRBJ2-1; 8 nucleotides line up with TRBD1. The germline V gene has CDR1 LNHDA and CDR2 SQIVND (reference sequence). V trimming: 6 bases; J trimming: 10 bases; junction bases outside the gene matches: 8. This CDR3 spans 13 amino acids.

The chain joins TRBV4-3 to TRBJ1-1; weak D call: TRBD1 (5 bases). The CDR3 is 16 residues long. Trimming stripped 0 bases from V and 4 bases from J, with 15 bases between. CDR1 LGHNA and CDR2 YSLEER come from the germline V gene. The CDR3 coding sequence is TGCGCCAGCAGCCAAGATGATCCAGGGTTAAGCACTGAAGCTTTCTTT. Translated: CASSQDDPGLSTEAFF.

This clone was seen only once. This CDR3 is CASSPPGQFYEQYF. In DNA, the CDR3 is TGTGCCAGCAGCCCCCCCGGACAGTTTTACGAGCAGTACTTC. The rearrangement uses TRBV3-1 (or the pseudogene TRBV3-2) and TRBJ2-7; a possible D gene is TRBD1 (6 bases). The CDR3 is 14 amino acids. Trimming left V 4 bases short and J 4 bases short, with 14 bases between. Germline CDR1 is LGHDT and CDR2 is YNNKEL (reference sequence).

The chain employs TRBV29-1 and TRBJ2-1; a possible D gene is TRBD2 (6 bases). This CDR3 spans 13 amino acids. V gave up 3 bases and J gave up 7 bases, with 13 bases separating them. The germline gives CDR1 SQVTM, CDR2 ANQGSEA. CDR3 in amino acids: CSVEGGWSNEQFF. The CDR3 DNA reads TGCAGCGTTGAGGGGGGTTGGTCTAATGAGCAGTTCTTC.

This clone has only one observation. The chain recombines TRBV5-1 with TRBJ2-7, with D perhaps TRBD1 (5 bases). In germline, CDR1 is SGHRS, CDR2 YFSETQ. V was trimmed by 7 bases and J by 6 bases, leaving 11 bases between them. This CDR3 contains 11 residues. CDR3 residues: CASQGTGEQYF. In nucleotides, the CDR3 is TGCGCCAGCCAGGGTACTGGCGAGCAGTACTTC.

The chain links TRBV5-6 to TRBJ1-3; no reliable D call. The CDR3 spans 15 residues. From germline, CDR1 is SGHDT and CDR2 YYEEEE. The V end lost 0 bases, the J end lost 2 bases, and 9 bases lay between the germline ends. The CDR3 sequence is CASSLVHGTGNTIYF. The CDR3 DNA sequence: TGTGCCAGCAGCTTGGTCCACGGTACTGGAAACACCATATATTTT.